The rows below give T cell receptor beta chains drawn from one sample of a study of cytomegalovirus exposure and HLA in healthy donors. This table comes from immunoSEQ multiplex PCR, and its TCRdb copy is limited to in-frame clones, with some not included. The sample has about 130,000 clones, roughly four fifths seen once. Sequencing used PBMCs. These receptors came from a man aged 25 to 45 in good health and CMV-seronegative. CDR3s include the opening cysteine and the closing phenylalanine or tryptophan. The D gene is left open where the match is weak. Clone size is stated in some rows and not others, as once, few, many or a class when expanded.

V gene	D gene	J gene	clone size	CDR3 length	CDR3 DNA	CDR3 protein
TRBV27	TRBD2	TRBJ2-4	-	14	TGTGCCAGCAGTCGACTTAGCGGGAATAACAGTCAGTACTTC	CASSRLSGNNSQYF
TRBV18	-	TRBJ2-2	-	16	TGTGCCAGCTCACCACCCGGGTGGGAGAGCACCGGGGAGCTGTTTTTT	CASSPPGWESTGELFF
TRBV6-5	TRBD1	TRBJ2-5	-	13	TGTGCCAGCAGTTACGGACAGGGAGAGACCCAGTACTTC	CASSYGQGETQYF
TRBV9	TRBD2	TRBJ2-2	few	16	TGTGCCAGCAGAAAGATGGCTAGCGGTGGGGCTGGGGAGCTGTTTTTT	CASRKMASGGAGELFF
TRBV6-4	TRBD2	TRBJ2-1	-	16	TGTGCCAGCAGTTTAGCGGGGGGAAGCTCCTACAATGAGCAGTTCTTC	CASSLAGGSSYNEQFF
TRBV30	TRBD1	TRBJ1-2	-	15	TGTGCCTGGAGTGACAGGGGGTTTGGTAACTATGGCTACACCTTC	CAWSDRGFGNYGYTF
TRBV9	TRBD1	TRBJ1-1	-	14	TGTGCCAGCAGCGTAGATAGCAGGGGGCCTAAAGCTTTCTTT	CASSVDSRGPKAFF
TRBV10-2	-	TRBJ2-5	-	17	TGCGCCAGCAGTGATGGGAGAGGCTACATAGGCGAAGAGACCCAGTACTTC	CASSDGRGYIGEETQYF
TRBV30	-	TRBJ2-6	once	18	TGTGCCTGGAGTGACCCCGTACAGGCAGCGTCTGGGGCCAACGTCCTGACTTTC	CAWSDPVQAASGANVLTF
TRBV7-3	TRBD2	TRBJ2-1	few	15	TGTGCCAGCAGCTTAGAAGCGGGGGGGTACAATGAGCAGTTCTTC	CASSLEAGGYNEQFF
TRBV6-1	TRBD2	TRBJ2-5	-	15	TGTGCCAGCAGTGAAGCGCCCGGGGGGCAAGAGACCCAGTACTTC	CASSEAPGGQETQYF
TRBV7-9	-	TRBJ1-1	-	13	TGTGCCAGCAGCGTATCCGACAGGCCTGAAGCTTTCTTT	CASSVSDRPEAFF
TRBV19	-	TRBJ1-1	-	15	TGTGCCAGTAGTATATTCGGCGGGGTGAACACTGAAGCTTTCTTT	CASSIFGGVNTEAFF
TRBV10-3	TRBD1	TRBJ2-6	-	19	TGTGCCATCTTTGGGGGTTCGGGGACAGGGGCCTCTGGGGCCAACGTCCTGACTTTC	CAIFGGSGTGASGANVLTF
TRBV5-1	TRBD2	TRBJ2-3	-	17	TGCGCCAGCAGGGGTCGGCTAGCGGGGGAGGGCACAGATACGCAGTATTTT	CASRGRLAGEGTDTQYF
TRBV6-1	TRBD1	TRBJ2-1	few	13	TGTGTCAGCAAGGGGACAGGGTATGATGAGCAGTTCTTC	CVSKGTGYDEQFF
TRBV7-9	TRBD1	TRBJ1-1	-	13	TGTGCCAGCAGTCAGGGGGGGAACACTGAAGCTTTCTTT	CASSQGGNTEAFF
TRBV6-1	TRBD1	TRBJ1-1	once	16	TGTGCCAGCAGTGCCCAGGGGGCGAGGGTGTACACTGAAGCTTTCTTT	CASSAQGARVYTEAFF
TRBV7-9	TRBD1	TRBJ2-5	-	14	TGTGCCAGCAGCTTAGACAGGGGGGAAGAGACCCAGTACTTC	CASSLDRGEETQYF
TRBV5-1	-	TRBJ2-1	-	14	TGCGCCAGCAGCTTGACAGCCACGGACAATGAGCAGTTCTTC	CASSLTATDNEQFF
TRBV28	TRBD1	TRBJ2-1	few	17	TGTGCCAGCACCCCTGGGTTCCGGGGGACAGGGTACAATGAGCAGTTCTTC	CASTPGFRGTGYNEQFF
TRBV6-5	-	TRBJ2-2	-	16	TGTGCCAGCAGTTATCACGACAGCGCGAACACCGGGGAGCTGTTTTTT	CASSYHDSANTGELFF
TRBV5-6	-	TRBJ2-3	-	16	TGTGCCAGCAGCTTGGGTAGCGGATCAGAAACAGATACGCAGTATTTT	CASSLGSGSETDTQYF
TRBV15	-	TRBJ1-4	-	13	TGTGCCACCAGCAGAGTCAATAATGAAAAACTGTTTTTT	CATSRVNNEKLFF
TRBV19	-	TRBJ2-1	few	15	TGTGCCAGTAGTATAGGTCAGTGGGAGGACAATGAGCAGTTCTTC	CASSIGQWEDNEQFF
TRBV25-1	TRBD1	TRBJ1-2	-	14	TGTGCCAGCAGTCCCCAGGGGGCTGACTATGGCTACACCTTC	CASSPQGADYGYTF